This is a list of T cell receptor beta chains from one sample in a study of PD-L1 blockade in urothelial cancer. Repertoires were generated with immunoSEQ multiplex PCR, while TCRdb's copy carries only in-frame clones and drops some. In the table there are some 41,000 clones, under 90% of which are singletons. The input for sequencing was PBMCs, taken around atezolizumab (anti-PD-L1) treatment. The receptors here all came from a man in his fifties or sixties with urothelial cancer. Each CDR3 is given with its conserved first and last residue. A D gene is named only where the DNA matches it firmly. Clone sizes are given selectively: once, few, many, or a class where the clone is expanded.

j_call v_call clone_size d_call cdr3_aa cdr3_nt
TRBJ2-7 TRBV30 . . CAWSGILAYEQYF TGTGCCTGGAGCGGGATTCTCGCCTACGAGCAGTACTTC
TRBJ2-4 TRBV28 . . CASSRGRRAKNIQYF TGTGCCAGCAGTCGGGGAAGAAGGGCCAAAAACATTCAGTACTTC
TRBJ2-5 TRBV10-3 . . CAIGGGETQYF TGTGCCATCGGGGGAGGCGAGACCCAGTACTTC
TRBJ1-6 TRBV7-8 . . CASSLLNQDSPLHF TGTGCCAGCAGCTTATTAAATCAGGATTCACCCCTCCACTTT
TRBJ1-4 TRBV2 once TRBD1 CASSDPTGGGEKLFF TGTGCCAGCAGTGACCCGACAGGGGGCGGGGAAAAACTGTTTTTT
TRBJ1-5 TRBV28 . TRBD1 CASSTTQGAGSQPQHF TGTGCCAGCAGTACGACACAGGGGGCAGGGAGTCAGCCCCAGCATTTT
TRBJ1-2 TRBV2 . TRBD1 CASSRQGANYGYTF TGTGCCAGCAGTCGACAGGGAGCGAACTATGGCTACACCTTC
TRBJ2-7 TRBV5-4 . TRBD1 CASSLFAGGSYEQYF TGTGCCAGCAGCTTGTTCGCAGGGGGCTCCTACGAGCAGTACTTC
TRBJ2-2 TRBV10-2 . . CASSEGGTAGGELFF TGCGCCAGCAGTGAGGGGGGGACAGCCGGCGGGGAGCTGTTTTTT
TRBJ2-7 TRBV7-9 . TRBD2 CASSLASGGTSEQYF TGTGCCAGCAGCTTAGCAAGCGGGGGGACCAGCGAGCAGTACTTC
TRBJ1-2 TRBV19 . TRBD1 CASSPSGQGSYGYTF TGTGCCAGTAGCCCTTCGGGACAGGGTTCCTATGGCTACACCTTC
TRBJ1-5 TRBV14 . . CASSQDEGWDQPQHF TGTGCCAGCAGCCAAGATGAGGGTTGGGATCAGCCCCAGCATTTT
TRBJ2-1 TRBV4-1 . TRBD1 CASSPRGDRGLNEQFF TGCGCCAGCAGCCCCCGAGGGGACAGGGGCCTCAATGAGCAGTTCTTC
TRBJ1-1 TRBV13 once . CASSSDSKIPNTEAFF TGTGCCAGCAGCTCGGACAGTAAGATACCGAACACTGAAGCTTTCTTT
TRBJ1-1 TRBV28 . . CASSYGRMNTEAFF TGTGCCAGCAGTTACGGCAGGATGAACACTGAAGCTTTCTTT
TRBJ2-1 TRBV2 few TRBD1 CASGDREYNEQFF TGTGCCAGCGGGGACAGGGAGTACAATGAGCAGTTCTTC